This T cell receptor beta chain was sequenced during a study of blood T cell repertoires in COVID-19 (dated by TCRdb to the early 2020s). As for the study more broadly: The collaborator samples originated in the United States, Italy and Spain and spanned the acute and convalescent phases of COVID-19. The prospective study material was composed of cDNA or gDNA derived from T cells, B-cell-depleted T cells, or PBMCs. Deeply sampled blood TCRbeta repertoires from subjects exposed to, actively infected with, or recovered from COVID-19 were included in the dataset. The repertoires were made available in a free public database intended to serve as a resource for research on the immune response to SARS-CoV-2. The samples were drawn from two sources: the first 160 participants of the ongoing ImmuneRACE study, and 1,200 or so subjects contributed by 6 global collaborators. Sample metadata almost always included a de-identified subject ID, COVID-19 status, age in years and sex. Where available, HLA class I and class II types were obtained from metadata supplied by the sample provider rather than from assay-based typing.

For this clone: Its cognate antigen has yet to be identified. Base qualities were left out, and no much larger clone turns up one base away.

TCRbeta CDR3 regions were amplified from genomic DNA using the immunoSEQ Assay, a bias-controlled multiplex PCR. The authors' analysis ran thus. Within the assay, amplification of reference gene primers was used to estimate how many nucleated cells each sample contained. To quantify the absolute abundance of each unique TCRbeta CDR3 rearrangement, sequence reads were collapsed and filtered. Productive Simpson clonality was computed per sample as the square root of Simpson's diversity index over productive rearrangements. Drawn from immuneACCESS, this table holds only the in-frame rearrangements with V and J called that TCRdb kept. Clones are partly lost; checked studies trace under half to an unresolved V gene and leave the rest unexplained. V, J and clone size derive from that table, while D and trimming were established from the DNA sequence. This sample lists about 200,000 clones; around 84% were detected once. Approximately 5.9% of the sample rests with the top ten.

V ends up 2 bases short and J 3 bases short, with an unmatched junction base count of 6. In the germline V gene (reference sequence), CDR1 corresponds to LNHNV and CDR2 to YYDKDF. From the cysteine up to the phenylalanine, the CDR3 has a length of 15 residues. The sequence is cut down to CDR3 DNA, 45 bases in frame from base 1. Whole blood was collected in K2EDTA tubes by collaborating institutions according to the institutions' own protocols. Collaborator samples were shipped for TCRbeta analysis as frozen whole blood, isolated PBMCs, or DNA extracted from either sample type. The full study reports these points: The quantity of clinical and demographic metadata differed by source and by participant and was supplied without curation.

The rearranged segments are TRBV15 and TRBJ2-7; a stretch of 8 junction bases matches TRBD2. This sequence originates from a man at least 80 years old with acute or convalescent COVID-19. The specimen was peripheral blood. The CDR3 protein is CATSRKQTSDYEQYF. The DNA reads as follows: TGTGCCACCAGCAGAAAACAGACTAGCGACTACGAGCAGTACTTC.